This entry features one T cell receptor (beta chain) sequence. Trimming removed 3 bases from V and 8 bases from J; junction bases left unmatched: 11. Germline CDR1 and CDR2: KGHDR and SFDVKD. The CDR3 is 17 residues long. This specimen belongs to a study of T-cell memory formation after mild COVID-19. One entry per CDR3 protein results from TCRdb running MiXCR on the 5' RACE reads. The top ten clones hold roughly 2.3% of a sample with approximately 210,000 distinct CDR3 sequences, 18% of them seen once. This receptor was identified in an adult woman who had mild COVID-19 (a few samples of this study predate the infection). Cell type and time point are not known. This chain joins TRBV24-1 and TRBJ2-1; 11 bases match TRBD2. Sequencing was carried out using PBMCs or a T cell subset sorted from them (not recorded which). The CDR3 loop is CATSDAPRTSGRDEQFF. CDR3 in DNA: TGTGCCACCAGTGATGCCCCCCGGACTAGCGGGCGTGATGAGCAGTTCTTC.